This is a list of T cell receptor beta chains from one sample in a study of blood T cell repertoires in COVID-19. Data came from immunoSEQ multiplex PCR; TCRdb stores just in-frame clones and leaves some out. The table lists 300,000 or so clones, 85% to 90% of them singletons. Sequencing was done on a sample of peripheral blood. The receptors were sampled from a middle-aged woman with acute or convalescent COVID-19. Each CDR3 is given with its conserved first and last residue.

V,J,CDR3
TRBV27,TRBJ1-3,CASSLSAGTGNTIYF
TRBV14,TRBJ1-1,CASSQQEDTEAFF
TRBV11-3,TRBJ2-2,CASSFSGGWNTGELFF
TRBV11-2,TRBJ1-1,CASSFDSHPFSDATEAFF
TRBV27,TRBJ1-3,CASRRVGNTIYF
TRBV3-1/TRBV3-2,TRBJ2-1,CASSQEVGRQFF
TRBV5-4,TRBJ1-2,CASSLDVIRLPNYGYTF
TRBV20-1,TRBJ1-1,CSAIWTGEAFF
TRBV15,TRBJ1-2,CATSRATTGGYYGYTF
TRBV19,TRBJ1-1,CASSIGGRQGFSTEAFF
TRBV2,TRBJ1-2,CASSELGGGGSNGYTF
TRBV5-6,TRBJ2-2,CASSRLDTANTGELFF
TRBV24-1,TRBJ2-1,CATSDSGQGRVNEQFF
TRBV6-5,TRBJ1-6,CASSYSTPRESPLHF
TRBV5-1,TRBJ2-5,CASSAPSGGQETQYF
TRBV18,TRBJ1-2,CASSPAPSGTGSYGYTF
TRBV19,TRBJ1-1,CASILGAEAFF
TRBV10-3,TRBJ1-1,CAISESTSRHGFF
TRBV7-9,TRBJ2-4,CASSFTTGTGENIQYF
TRBV2,TRBJ1-5,CASRRQGTSNQPQHF